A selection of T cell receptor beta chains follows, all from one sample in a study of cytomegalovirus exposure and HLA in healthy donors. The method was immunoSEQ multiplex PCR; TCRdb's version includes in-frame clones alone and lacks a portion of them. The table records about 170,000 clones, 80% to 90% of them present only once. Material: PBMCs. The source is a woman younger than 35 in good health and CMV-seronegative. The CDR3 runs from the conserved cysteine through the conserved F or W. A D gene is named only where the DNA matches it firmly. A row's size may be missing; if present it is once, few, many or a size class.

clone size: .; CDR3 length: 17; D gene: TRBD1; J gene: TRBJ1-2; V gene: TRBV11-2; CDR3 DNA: TGTGCCAGCAGCCCACTGACAGGGGCGCTCACTAACTATGGCTACACCTTC; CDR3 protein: CASSPLTGALTNYGYTF
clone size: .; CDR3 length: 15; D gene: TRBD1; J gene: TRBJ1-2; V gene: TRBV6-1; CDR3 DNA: TGTGCCAGCAGTGCACACAGGGGGCTGATGCTGGACTACACCTTC; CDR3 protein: CASSAHRGLMLDYTF
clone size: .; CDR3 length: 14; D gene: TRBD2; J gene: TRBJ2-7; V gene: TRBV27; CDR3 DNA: TGTGCCAGCAGTTTAGGACTAGAATCTTGGGAGCAGTACTTC; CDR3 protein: CASSLGLESWEQYF
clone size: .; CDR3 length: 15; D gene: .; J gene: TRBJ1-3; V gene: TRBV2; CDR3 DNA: TGTGCCAGCAGCCTGGGGGAGGGTACTGGAAACACCATATATTTT; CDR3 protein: CASSLGEGTGNTIYF
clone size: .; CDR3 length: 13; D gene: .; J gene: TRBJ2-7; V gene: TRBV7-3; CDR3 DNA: TGTGCCAGCAGCCCAACTGGCTCCTACGAGCAGTACTTC; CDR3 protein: CASSPTGSYEQYF
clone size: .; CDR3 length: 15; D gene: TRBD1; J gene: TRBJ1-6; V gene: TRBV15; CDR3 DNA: TGTGCCACCAGTACGAGGACAGGTTTCAATTCACCCCTCCACTTT; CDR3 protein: CATSTRTGFNSPLHF
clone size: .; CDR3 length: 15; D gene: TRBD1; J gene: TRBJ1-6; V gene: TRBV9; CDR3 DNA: TGTGCCAGCAGCTTTTCCGGGACAGGGAATTCACCCCTCCACTTT; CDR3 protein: CASSFSGTGNSPLHF
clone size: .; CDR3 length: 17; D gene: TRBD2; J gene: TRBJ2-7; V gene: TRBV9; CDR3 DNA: TGTGCCAGCAGCGTAGCTACGGGGGGGCCAGGATCCTACGAGCAGTACTTC; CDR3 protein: CASSVATGGPGSYEQYF
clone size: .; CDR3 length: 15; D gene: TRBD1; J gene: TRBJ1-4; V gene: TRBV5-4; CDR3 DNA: TGTGCCAGCAGCCTACCAGGGGGCTCTCGTGAAAAACTGTTTTTT; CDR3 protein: CASSLPGGSREKLFF
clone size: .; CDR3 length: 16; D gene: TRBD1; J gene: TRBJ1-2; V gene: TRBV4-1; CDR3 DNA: TGCGCCAGCAGCCAAGAGGTCAGGGGGCAGGGCTATGGCTACACCTTC; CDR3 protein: CASSQEVRGQGYGYTF
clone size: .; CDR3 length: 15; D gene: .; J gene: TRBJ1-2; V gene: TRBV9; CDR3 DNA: TGTGCCAGCAGCAGCAATAGGGGAACTATGGATGGCTACACCTTC; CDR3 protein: CASSSNRGTMDGYTF
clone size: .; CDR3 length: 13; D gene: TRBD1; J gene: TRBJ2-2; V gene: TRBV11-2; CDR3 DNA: TGTGCCAGCAGTAGGGACAGGGGCAGGGAGCTGTTTTTT; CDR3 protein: CASSRDRGRELFF
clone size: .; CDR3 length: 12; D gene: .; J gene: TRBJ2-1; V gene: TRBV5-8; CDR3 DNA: TGTGCCAGCAGCCTCGACAGGGGAGGGCTGTTCTTC; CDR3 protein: CASSLDRGGLFF
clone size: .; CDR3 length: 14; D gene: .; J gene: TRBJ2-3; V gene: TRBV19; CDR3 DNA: TGTGCCAGTAGTATTGAGAGGGTCCCAGATACGCAGTATTTT; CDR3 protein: CASSIERVPDTQYF
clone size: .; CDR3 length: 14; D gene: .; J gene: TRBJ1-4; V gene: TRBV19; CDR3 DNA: TGTGCCAGTAGTATATCGGACATCAATGAAAAACTGTTTTTT; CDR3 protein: CASSISDINEKLFF
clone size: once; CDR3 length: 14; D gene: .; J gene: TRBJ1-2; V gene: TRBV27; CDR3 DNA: TGTGCCAGCAGTTTCCACCGGGGGTACTATGGCTACACCTTC; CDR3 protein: CASSFHRGYYGYTF
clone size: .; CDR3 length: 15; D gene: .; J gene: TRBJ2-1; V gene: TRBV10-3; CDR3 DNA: TGTGCCATCAGCGTACAGGAGTCCTCCTACAATGAGCAGTTCTTC; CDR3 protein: CAISVQESSYNEQFF
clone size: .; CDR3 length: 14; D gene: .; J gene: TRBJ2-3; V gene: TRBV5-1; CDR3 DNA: TGCGCCAGCAGCTTGGACAGGTCCACAGATACGCAGTATTTT; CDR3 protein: CASSLDRSTDTQYF
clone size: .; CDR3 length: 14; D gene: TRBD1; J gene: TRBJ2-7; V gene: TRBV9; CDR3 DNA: TGTGCCAGCAGCGTAGACGGACAGGCCCACGAGCAGTACTTC; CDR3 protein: CASSVDGQAHEQYF
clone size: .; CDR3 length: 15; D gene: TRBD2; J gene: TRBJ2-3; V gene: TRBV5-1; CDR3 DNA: TGCGCCAGCGCTCTTCGGGAGGCGGGCACAGATACGCAGTATTTT; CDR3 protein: CASALREAGTDTQYF
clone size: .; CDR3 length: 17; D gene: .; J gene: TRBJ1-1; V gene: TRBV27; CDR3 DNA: TGTGCCAGCAGTTTAGGGCGGGCCTCGGGAATGAACACTGAAGCTTTCTTT; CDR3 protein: CASSLGRASGMNTEAFF
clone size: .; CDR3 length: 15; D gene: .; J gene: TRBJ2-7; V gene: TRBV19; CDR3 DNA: TGTGCCAGTAGTAAACGGACAGAGAGCTTTTACGAGCAGTACTTC; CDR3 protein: CASSKRTESFYEQYF
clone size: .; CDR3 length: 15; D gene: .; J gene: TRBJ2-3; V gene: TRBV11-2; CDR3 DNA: TGTGCCAGCACCTCTGTCGGGAGTATGCCAGATACGCAGTATTTT; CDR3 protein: CASTSVGSMPDTQYF
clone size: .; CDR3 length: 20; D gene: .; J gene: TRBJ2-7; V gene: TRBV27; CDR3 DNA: TGTGCCAGCAGTTTTCGAAGCATCCGGGACACCAAGGTGGACTCCTACGAGCAGTACTTC; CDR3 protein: CASSFRSIRDTKVDSYEQYF
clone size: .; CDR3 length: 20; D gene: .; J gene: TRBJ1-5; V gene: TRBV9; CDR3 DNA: TGTGCCAGCAGCTCCATGGAGGGAGATTTTCTGGTTGGGAGCAATCAGCCCCAGCATTTT; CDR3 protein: CASSSMEGDFLVGSNQPQHF
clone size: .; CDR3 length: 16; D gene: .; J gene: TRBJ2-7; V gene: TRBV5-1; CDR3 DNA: TGCGCCAGCAGCTTGGGGATAGACAGAACCTCCTACGAGCAGTACTTC; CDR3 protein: CASSLGIDRTSYEQYF
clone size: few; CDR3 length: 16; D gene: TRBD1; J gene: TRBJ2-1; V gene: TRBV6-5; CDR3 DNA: TGTGCCAGCAGTTACTTCAACAGGGGTGGCTACAATGAGCAGTTCTTC; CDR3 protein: CASSYFNRGGYNEQFF
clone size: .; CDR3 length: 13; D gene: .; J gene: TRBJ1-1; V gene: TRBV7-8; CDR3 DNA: TGTGCCAGCAGCCGAGACAGAGACACTGAAGCTTTCTTT; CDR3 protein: CASSRDRDTEAFF
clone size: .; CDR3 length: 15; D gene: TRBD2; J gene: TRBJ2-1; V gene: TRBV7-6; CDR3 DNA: TGTGCCAGCACCCTTAGCGGGAGAGGATACAATGAGCAGTTCTTC; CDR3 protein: CASTLSGRGYNEQFF
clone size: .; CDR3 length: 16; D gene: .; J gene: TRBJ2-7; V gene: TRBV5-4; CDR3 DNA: TGTGCCAGCAGCTCCGGTGGAGGGGGCATAATCTACGAGCAGTACTTC; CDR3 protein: CASSSGGGGIIYEQYF
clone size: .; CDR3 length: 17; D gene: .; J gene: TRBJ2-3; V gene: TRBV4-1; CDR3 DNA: TGCGCCAGCAGCCAAGGTGCCCAGCGGGCCTTCACAGATACGCAGTATTTT; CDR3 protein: CASSQGAQRAFTDTQYF
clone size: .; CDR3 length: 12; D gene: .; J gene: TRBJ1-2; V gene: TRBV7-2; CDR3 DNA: TGTGCCAGCAGCTCCAGGGCCTATGGCTACACCTTC; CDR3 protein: CASSSRAYGYTF
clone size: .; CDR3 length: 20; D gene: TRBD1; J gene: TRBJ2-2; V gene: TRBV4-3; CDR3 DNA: TGCGCCAGCAGCCAAGAAGCGATCTTACAGGGGGATCATCTCTCCGGGGAGCTGTTTTTT; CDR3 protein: CASSQEAILQGDHLSGELFF
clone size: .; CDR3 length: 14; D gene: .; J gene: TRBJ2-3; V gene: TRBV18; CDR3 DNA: TGTGCCAGCTCACGAGGCGGCACCACAGATACGCAGTATTTT; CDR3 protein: CASSRGGTTDTQYF
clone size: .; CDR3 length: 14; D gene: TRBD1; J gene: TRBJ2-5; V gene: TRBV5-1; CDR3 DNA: TGCGCCAGCAGCCAGGACAGGGACCGACAGACCCAGTACTTC; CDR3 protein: CASSQDRDRQTQYF
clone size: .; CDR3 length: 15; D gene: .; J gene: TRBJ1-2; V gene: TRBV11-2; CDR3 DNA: TGTGCCAGCAGCCCGTCGTCATCAGGTTCCTATGGCTACACCTTC; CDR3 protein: CASSPSSSGSYGYTF
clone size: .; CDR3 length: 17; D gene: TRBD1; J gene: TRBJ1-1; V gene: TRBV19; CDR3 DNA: TGTGCCAGTAGAAAAGGGGTGGACAGGGGACTGAACACTGAAGCTTTCTTT; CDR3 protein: CASRKGVDRGLNTEAFF
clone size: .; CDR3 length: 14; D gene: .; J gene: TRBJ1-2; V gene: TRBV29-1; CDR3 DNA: TGCAGCGTTGACCAGGGCCCGGGGGACTATGGCTACACCTTC; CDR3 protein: CSVDQGPGDYGYTF